Below are 11 T cell receptor beta chains sequenced from a single sample in a study of Graves' ophthalmopathy and Graves' hyperthyroidism. RNA served as the template for amplifying TCR beta CDR3 regions. First-round RT-PCR used HTBI primers; second-round multiplex PCR followed. TCRdb reanalysed the multiplex PCR reads using MiXCR and keeps one entry per CDR3 protein. The profile shows over a million distinct CDR3 sequences, about two fifths of them singletons. Sequencing was carried out using peripheral blood or thyroid tissue (not recorded which). The receptors shown here come from an adult man with Graves' hyperthyroidism.

With regard to this clonotype: One end of the junction fails to match germline, which may point to a read error. V gene TRBV11-3 combines with J gene TRBJ2-5; TRBD1 might be the D (6 bases). From germline, CDR1 is SGHNT and CDR2 YENEEA. The length of the CDR3 is 13 residues. In DNA, the CDR3 is TGTGCCAGCAGTCCTACAGGGCAAGGGACCCAGTACTTC. Its translation is CASSPTGQGTQYF.

The chain links TRBV10-3 to TRBJ1-5; 10 positions match TRBD1. The germline CDR1 and CDR2 sequences are ENHRY and SYGVKD. The ends lost 0 bases at V and 7 bases at J; junction bases unmatched: 6. CDR3 length: 16 amino acids. The chain's CDR3 is CAISESGQGLRQPQHF. CDR3 sequence (DNA): TGTGCCATCAGTGAGTCGGGACAGGGGTTGAGGCAGCCCCAGCATTTT.

In its sample, this clonotype was seen many times. The V call is TRBV7-8, the J call TRBJ2-6; the D call may be TRBD1 or TRBD2 (5 bases each). The CDR3 sequence is 18 residues long. V lost 0 bases, J lost 0 bases, and 12 bases lay in between. Germline V gene lookup returns CDR1 SGHVS and CDR2 FQNEAQ. For the CDR3, the DNA is TGTGCCAGCAGCTTAGCGTCCAGGGACCTCTCTGGGGCCAACGTCCTGACTTTC. Its protein is CASSLASRDLSGANVLTF.

V gene TRBV7-9 combines with J gene TRBJ1-2, with 9 positions matching TRBD1. The CDR3 consists of 13 residues. The ends lost 4 bases at V and 6 bases at J; junction bases unmatched: 3. Germline loops: CDR1 SEHNR, CDR2 FQNEAQ (reference sequence). The CDR3 reads CASSWDRADGYTF. The CDR3 DNA follows: TGTGCCAGCAGCTGGGACAGGGCAGATGGCTACACCTTC.

CDR3 sequence: CASSTPGSKAPAFF. For the CDR3, the DNA is TGCGCCAGCAGCACCCCGGGAAGCAAAGCGCCAGCTTTCTTT. The chain joins TRBV5-1 to TRBJ1-1; no firm D call. Trimming stripped 4 bases from V and 10 bases from J, with 20 bases between. This CDR3 comprises 14 residues. CDR1 is SGHRS, CDR2 YFSETQ, per germline.

V gene TRBV10-1 combines with J gene TRBJ1-6, with TRBD1 as a possible D gene (5 bases). CDR1 is WNHNN, CDR2 SYGVQD, per germline (reference sequence). V was clipped by 8 bases and J by 0 bases, with 11 bases between them. This CDR3 contains 15 residues. CDR3 nucleotide sequence: TGCGCCAGCCGCCCGGACATCTCCTATAATTCACCCCTCCACTTT. Its protein is CASRPDISYNSPLHF.

Only a few counts were recorded for this clonotype. The chain combines TRBV6-6 with TRBJ1-1; D unresolved. The V gene lost 10 bases and the J gene lost 4 bases, with 16 bases spanning the gap. This CDR3 region has 13 residues. CDR1 MNHNY and CDR2 SVGAGI come from the germline V gene (reference sequence). CDR3 in DNA: TGTGCCACGAATATGGCAGTCGGCACTGAAGCTTTCTTT. Protein product: CATNMAVGTEAFF.

J is TRBJ1-1 and V is TRBV6-1, with D possibly being TRBD1 (5 bases). This CDR3 is built from 15 residues. The ends were cut back, 2 bases at V and 3 bases at J, with 13 bases in the middle. Germline V gene lookup returns CDR1 MNHNS and CDR2 SASEGT. The CDR3 DNA is TGTGCCAGCAGTGAAATAGGGACGGGATACACTGAAGCTTTCTTT. Residues: CASSEIGTGYTEAFF.

On this clonotype: A read error may produce the germline difference seen at one junction end. The rearrangement uses TRBV6-6 and TRBJ1-5; D is unresolved. From germline, CDR1 is MNHNY and CDR2 SVGAGI (reference sequence). The length of the CDR3 is 14 residues. This CDR3 is CASSNSGSNQPQHF. The CDR3 nucleotides are TGTGCCAGCAGTAACTCGGGGAGCAATCAGCCCCAGCATTTT.

The V call is TRBV10-3, the J call TRBJ2-6, with a possible D match to TRBD1 (6 bases). The CDR3 loop spans 16 amino acids. V lost 4 bases to trimming and J lost 3 bases, with 13 bases between them. Germline CDR1 and CDR2: ENHRY and SYGVKD. CDR3 residues: CAISVLQGDGANVLTF. The CDR3 DNA is TGTGCCATCAGTGTCTTACAGGGAGATGGGGCCAACGTCCTGACTTTC.

A remark on this clonotype: A much larger clone sits a single nucleotide away, making a read error possible. The chain is built from TRBV9 and TRBJ2-6; D unresolved. The length of the CDR3 is 18 residues. Germline values: CDR1 SGDLS, CDR2 YYNGEE. CDR3 in amino acids: CAGSVGRTRGSGANVLTF. In DNA form, the CDR3 reads TGTGCCGGCAGCGTCGGACGGACCCGCGGCTCTGGGGCCAACGTCCTGACTTTC.